A single sample is the source of the 23 T cell receptor beta chains below, sequenced in a study of kidney transplant recipient with SARS-CoV-2 infection. TCRdb redid the calling of the reads with MiXCR, one entry per CDR3 protein. The sample holds under 250,000 distinct CDR3 sequences, 25% to 35% seen once. The sample consisted of a blood sample, taken at baseline and between days 110 and 120 from a kidney transplant recipient. Every receptor here comes from a male patient aged 30 to 40 who had COVID-19 and was a kidney transplant recipient. The graft donor may be the source of some T cells.

This clonotype was found many times. The chain is built from TRBV6-9 and TRBJ1-2; D not resolved. The CDR3 length is 17 residues. The V gene's germline CDR1 is MNHGY and CDR2 SVAAGI. Trimming removed 4 bases from V and 4 bases from J, with 22 bases in between. This CDR3 reads CASSSYWPYGKTYGYTF. For the CDR3, the DNA is TGTGCCAGCAGTTCGTATTGGCCTTACGGAAAGACCTATGGCTACACCTTC.

This clonotype was picked up many times. The chain couples TRBV15 to TRBJ1-2; no firm D call. Per the germline V gene, CDR1 is LNHNV and CDR2 is YYDKDF (reference sequence). V lost 5 bases to trimming and J lost 4 bases, with 23 bases between them. The CDR3 is 17 residues long. CDR3 nucleotides: TGTGCCACCAGCCTCGTTCGAAGGTGTGGAAAGACCTATGGCTACACCTTC. Its protein is CATSLVRRCGKTYGYTF.

This clonotype occurred many times. The V and J genes are TRBV11-3 and TRBJ1-5; D is possibly TRBD1 (5 bases). CDR1 and CDR2 from the germline V gene are SGHNT and YENEEA. Trimming took 2 bases from V and 5 from J, leaving 7 bases between them. The CDR3 totals 13 residues. The CDR3 reads CASSLRGDQPQHF. CDR3 sequence (DNA): TGTGCCAGCAGCTTACGGGGCGATCAGCCCCAGCATTTT.

In this sample, this clonotype turned up many times. The genes are TRBV14 and TRBJ1-2; D possibly corresponds to TRBD1 (6 bases). This CDR3 is built from 12 residues. With 1 base removed from V and 8 bases from J, the gap between germline ends came to 8 bases. Germline-derived CDR1 and CDR2 are SGHDN and FVKESK. CDR3 amino acids: CASSQAGEGYTF. In nucleotides, the CDR3 is TGTGCCAGCAGCCAAGCAGGGGAAGGCTACACCTTC.

This clonotype was counted many times. The chain employs TRBV6-5 and TRBJ2-7; no clear D. CDR1 and CDR2 (germline): MNHEY, SVGAGI. V was shortened by 2 bases and J by 6 bases, with 14 bases between the two germline ends. The CDR3 is 14 amino acids. CDR3 sequence: CASSYGESLAEQYF. CDR3 in DNA: TGTGCCAGCAGTTACGGAGAGTCTCTTGCCGAGCAGTACTTC.

This clonotype appeared many times. The chain uses TRBV14 and TRBJ1-4, with D maybe TRBD1 (6 bases). Between the trimmed V and J ends, which lost 1 base and 8 bases, there was a span of 14 bases. Germline assignment: CDR1 SGHDN and CDR2 FVKESK. The CDR3 spans 15 residues. The CDR3 DNA sequence: TGTGCCAGCAGCCAAGCTCAACAGGGTATGGAAAAACTGTTTTTT. Its translation is CASSQAQQGMEKLFF.

This clonotype was seen many times. The V gene is TRBV5-1, the J gene TRBJ2-3, with 8 positions matching TRBD2. Germline V CDR1 and CDR2: SGHRS, YFSETQ. CDR3 length: 15 amino acids. The J segment lost 5 bases and the V segment lost 3 bases, leaving 8 bases of the junction unmatched. The CDR3 region has the DNA TGCGCCAGCAGCTCATCCGGACTAGCAGGAGATACGCAGTATTTT. It translates to CASSSSGLAGDTQYF.

Comment on this clonotype: A read error may account for a junction end that differs from germline. The chain employs TRBV19 and TRBJ2-1; D possibly corresponds to TRBD2 (6 bases). This CDR3 is 13 amino acids long. Germline V CDR1 and CDR2: LNHDA, SQIVND (reference sequence). CDR3 residues: CASSEGPAGQQFF. In DNA, the CDR3 is TGCGCCAGTAGCGAAGGACCAGCGGGCCAGCAGTTCTTC.

As to this clonotype: A much larger clone lies one base from this, so it may be a read error. This rearrangement joins TRBV10-3 to TRBJ2-3, with a weak D call TRBD2 (5 bases). This CDR3 region has 14 residues. Germline V gives CDR1 ENHRY, CDR2 SYGVKD. V gave up 8 bases and J gave up 0 bases, with 12 bases separating them. This chain's CDR3 is CAIGDRTSTDTQYF. The CDR3 DNA follows: TGTGCCATCGGCGATAGGACTAGCACAGATACGCAGTATTTT.

As concerns this clonotype: Germline is not matched at one junction end, which may reflect a read error. The chain recombines TRBV20-1 with TRBJ2-1, with 10 positions matching TRBD2. The CDR3 is 16 amino acids. The germline V gene encodes CDR1 DFQATT and CDR2 SNEGSKA (reference sequence). The CDR3 here is CNARYSGRLTYNEQFF. Written as DNA, the CDR3 is TGCAATGCTAGATATAGCGGGAGGTTAACCTACAATGAGCAGTTCTTC.

As for this clonotype: Being one base from a much bigger clone, this may be a read error. The CDR3 is CASNWLGEAGGRVYEQYF. The CDR3 DNA reads as TGTGCCAGCAATTGGCTTGGGGAAGCGGGAGGCAGGGTCTACGAGCAGTACTTC. The V and J genes are TRBV6-6 and TRBJ2-7; 9 bases are shared with TRBD2. The germline gives CDR1 MNHNY, CDR2 SVGAGI (reference sequence). Germline trimming cut 7 bases from V and 3 bases from J; bases unmatched to any gene: 19. This CDR3 has 18 amino acids.

This clonotype came up many times. This sequence joins TRBV27 and TRBJ2-2; D is possibly TRBD1 (5 bases). Germline assignment: CDR1 MNHEY and CDR2 SMNVEV (reference sequence). The CDR3 is 13 residues long. Trimming stripped 5 bases from V and 6 bases from J, with 10 bases between. This chain's CDR3 is CASSARVPGELFF. In nucleotides, the CDR3 is TGTGCCAGCAGTGCCAGGGTTCCCGGGGAGCTGTTTTTT.

This clonotype has a handful of counts. The chain couples TRBV8-2 to TRBJ1-2. TRBV8-2 is marked as a pseudogene. There are 16 residues in the CDR3. The DNA of the CDR3 is TGTGGCAGTCCGGTGCCTGATAGCCGAAAGACCTATGGCTACACCTTC. This translates into CGSPVPDSRKTYGYTF.

The table lists this clonotype with many counts. J is TRBJ1-2 and V is TRBV15, with unresolved D. Trimming left V 5 bases short and J 4 bases short, with 23 bases between. The CDR3 has 17 amino acids. CDR1 is LNHNV, CDR2 YYDKDF, per germline (reference sequence). CDR3 residues: CATSPGARCGKTYGYTF. The DNA for the CDR3 is TGTGCCACCAGCCCCGGCGCAAGGTGTGGAAAGACCTATGGCTACACCTTC.

The chain couples TRBV19 to TRBJ1-1; D not resolved. Germline V lookup: CDR1 LNHDA, CDR2 SQIVND (reference sequence). Trimming took 1 base from V and 0 from J, leaving 0 bases between them. The CDR3 runs 12 residues. The CDR3 protein is CASSIVNTEAFF. DNA of the CDR3: TGTGCCAGTAGTATAGTGAACACTGAAGCTTTCTTT.

The table lists this clonotype with many counts. This chain links TRBV7-7 with TRBJ1-2, with D uncertain. Trimming pared 5 bases from V and 4 bases from J, leaving 23 bases between. CDR3 length equals 17 residues. CDR1 and CDR2 from the germline V gene are SSHAT and FNYEAQ (reference sequence). Written as DNA, the CDR3 is TGTGCCAGCAGCAACACTGGTAAGTGCCGAAAGACCTATGGCTACACCTTC. It codes for CASSNTGKCRKTYGYTF.

As concerns this clonotype: This may stem from a read error, because a much larger clone lies one nucleotide away. V is TRBV3-1 and J is TRBJ2-3; 11 nucleotides match TRBD2. The CDR3 is 16 residues long. Germline V gives CDR1 LGHDT, CDR2 YNNKEL (reference sequence). CDR3 DNA: TGTACCAGCAGCCAATGGGCGCTAGCGGGAGGAGGTACGCAGTATTTT. Protein sequence: CTSSQWALAGGGTQYF.

A few counts support this clonotype. The junction does not match germline at one end; this may be a read error. V is TRBV3-1 and J is TRBJ1-5, with TRBD1 as a possible D gene (6 bases). The germline V gene has CDR1 LGHDT and CDR2 YNNKEL (reference sequence). The CDR3 totals 13 residues. The CDR3 bases are TGTGCCGGCAGCCGACAGGGCAATCAGCCCCAGCATTTT. Protein: CAGSRQGNQPQHF.

About this clonotype: This may be a read error, as it is one base from a much larger clone. The gene calls are TRBV19 and TRBJ2-5; 9 bases match TRBD2. Matching the DNA end better, TRBJ2-7 makes the J call doubtful. Per the germline V gene, CDR1 is LNHDA and CDR2 is SQIVND (reference sequence). This CDR3 region has 14 residues. The CDR3 reads CATGASGATCEQYF. CDR3 nucleotides: TGTGCCACGGGGGCTAGCGGGGCGACCTGCGAGCAGTACTTC.

This clonotype was observed many times. This sequence joins TRBV7-6 and TRBJ2-7; a possible D gene is TRBD2 (6 bases). Germline values: CDR1 SGHVS, CDR2 FNYEAQ. This CDR3 spans 14 amino acids. The germline V and J ends were trimmed by 5 bases and 3 bases, with 14 bases remaining between them. The chain's CDR3 is CASSLGRRDYEQYF. The CDR3 bases are TGTGCCAGCAGCCTTGGGAGGCGGGACTACGAGCAGTACTTC.

This clonotype was found many times. The chain recombines TRBV5-3 with TRBJ1-2; D gene uncertain. TRBV5-3 is marked as an open reading frame, function uncertain. The CDR3 has 16 amino acids. The ends were cut back, 6 bases at V and 4 bases at J, with 22 bases in the middle. The CDR3 spells CARKSSVVRKTYGYTF. CDR3 in DNA: TGTGCCAGAAAATCATCAGTGGTGAGAAAGACCTATGGCTACACCTTC.

This clonotype appeared a few times. The gene calls are TRBV5-4 and TRBJ1-2; D call uncertain. This CDR3 spans 16 amino acids. The V end lost 6 bases, the J end lost 4 bases, and 22 bases lay between the germline ends. Germline values: CDR1 SGHNT, CDR2 YYREEE (reference sequence). The CDR3 region is CASTNAVPGKTYGYTF. DNA for the CDR3: TGTGCCAGCACCAATGCCGTACCAGGAAAGACCTATGGCTACACCTTC. Based on the CDR3 plus reference TRBV5-4 and TRBJ1-2, the full variable domain is ETGVTQSPTHLIKTRGQQVTLRCSSQSGHNTVSWYQQALGQGPQFIFQYYREEENGRGNFPPRFSGLQFPNYSSELNVNALELDDSALYLCASTNAVPGKTYGYTFGSGTRLTVV.

In this sample, this clonotype turned up many times. V usage is TRBV5-4 and J usage is TRBJ2-7; 9 bases align to TRBD1. V was clipped by 2 bases and J by 6 bases; unmatched bases: 6. Germline V gene lookup returns CDR1 SGHNT and CDR2 YYREEE (reference sequence). The CDR3 has 14 residues. CDR3 DNA: TGTGCCAGCAGCTTCGGACAGGGGCCGGGCGAGCAGTACTTC. Its protein is CASSFGQGPGEQYF. Together with reference TRBV5-4 and TRBJ2-7, the CDR3 gives the full variable domain: ETGVTQSPTHLIKTRGQQVTLRCSSQSGHNTVSWYQQALGQGPQFIFQYYREEENGRGNFPPRFSGLQFPNYSSELNVNALELDDSALYLCASSFGQGPGEQYFGPGTRLTVT.